This TCR beta chain appears in the sequencing data of a study of OX40 agonist ivuxolimab in advanced cancers. Study-wide results and limits: Within 6 weeks, CD4+ and CD8+ blood T cells expanded clonally at 0.1 to 3.0 mg/kg. The authors did not determine the antigen specificity of the expanded peripheral T cells.

CDR1 and CDR2 (germline): GTSNPN, SVGIG (reference sequence). CDR3 length: 18 amino acids. After removal of 0 bases from V and 3 bases from J, the junction contained 11 bases not matched to a gene. The timepoints at which blood was sampled were baseline, cycle 4 day 1, and cycle 7 day 1. As for this clone: The target antigen is unknown.

Method: immunoSEQ multiplex PCR; TCRdb's copy keeps in-frame clones and lacks some. The top ten clones hold under 0.6% of a sample with approximately 74,000 clones, approximately 90% of them seen once. Sample: CD4+ or CD8+ T cells sorted from blood, taken in a trial of the OX40 agonist ivuxolimab. This TCR was recovered from an adult with an advanced solid tumor such as melanoma, head and neck, liver or kidney cancer. The chain is built from TRBV30 and TRBJ1-5; TRBD1 matches at 10 bases. The CDR3 nucleotides are TGTGCCTGGAGTGTACGCGGGACAGGGGTTAATCACAATCAGCCCCAGCATTTT. Its protein is CAWSVRGTGVNHNQPQHF.